A selection of T cell receptor beta chains follows, all from one sample in a study of blood T cell repertoires in COVID-19. Measured with immunoSEQ multiplex PCR; TCRdb has only the in-frame clones, and not every one. The table lists 150,000 to 200,000 clones, roughly 77% of them singletons. Input material: peripheral blood. The receptor source for this set is a man between 65 and 85 years old with active or convalescent COVID-19. Both conserved end residues are part of each CDR3. A D gene is named only where the DNA matches it firmly.

J gene: TRBJ1-3; V gene: TRBV12-3/TRBV12-4; D gene: -; CDR3 DNA: TGTGCCAGCAGCCCTGGGCGGGACACCATATATTTT; CDR3 protein: CASSPGRDTIYF
J gene: TRBJ1-2; V gene: TRBV4-1; D gene: -; CDR3 DNA: TGCGCCAGCAGCCAATCGGCAGGGGTAAGGGGTGGCTACACCTTC; CDR3 protein: CASSQSAGVRGGYTF
J gene: TRBJ2-1; V gene: TRBV9; D gene: TRBD2; CDR3 DNA: TGTGCCAGCAGCGTAGCACTAGCGGGAAGGTTATTTGAGCAGTTCTTC; CDR3 protein: CASSVALAGRLFEQFF
J gene: TRBJ2-5; V gene: TRBV25-1; D gene: TRBD2; CDR3 DNA: TGTGCCAGCAGTGAATATACGACTAGCGGCAAAGAGACCCAGTACTTC; CDR3 protein: CASSEYTTSGKETQYF
J gene: TRBJ1-2; V gene: TRBV6-5; D gene: -; CDR3 DNA: TGTGCCAGCAACGACGGGTATAATGGCTACACCTTC; CDR3 protein: CASNDGYNGYTF
J gene: TRBJ1-2; V gene: TRBV6-5; D gene: TRBD1; CDR3 DNA: TGTGCCAGCAGTTACCTCGGGACAGGCGATGGCTACACCTTC; CDR3 protein: CASSYLGTGDGYTF
J gene: TRBJ2-7; V gene: TRBV29-1; D gene: -; CDR3 DNA: TGCAGCGTTGCCCCAGGGGCCTACGAGCAGTACTTC; CDR3 protein: CSVAPGAYEQYF
J gene: TRBJ2-3; V gene: TRBV6-1; D gene: TRBD2; CDR3 DNA: TGTGCCAGCAGTGGAGGACTAGCGGGGCGCTCGGATCGGCAGGATACGCAGTATTTT; CDR3 protein: CASSGGLAGRSDRQDTQYF
J gene: TRBJ1-2; V gene: TRBV4-3; D gene: TRBD1; CDR3 DNA: TGCGCCAGCAGCCAAGATTGGACAGGGAACTATGGCTACACCTTC; CDR3 protein: CASSQDWTGNYGYTF
J gene: TRBJ1-6; V gene: TRBV7-2; D gene: TRBD1; CDR3 DNA: TGTGCCAGCAGCTTAAGGGGGGTCGGGACAGGGAATTCACCCCTCCACTTT; CDR3 protein: CASSLRGVGTGNSPLHF
J gene: TRBJ2-7; V gene: TRBV6-2/TRBV6-3; D gene: TRBD2; CDR3 DNA: TGTGCCAGCAGCCATGGACTAGCGGGGTACGAGCAGTACTTC; CDR3 protein: CASSHGLAGYEQYF
J gene: TRBJ2-2; V gene: TRBV2; D gene: -; CDR3 DNA: TGTGCCAGCAGCGCAGACAGGAACCGGGAGCTGTTTTTT; CDR3 protein: CASSADRNRELFF
J gene: TRBJ2-5; V gene: TRBV3-1/TRBV3-2; D gene: -; CDR3 DNA: TGTGCCAGCAGCCAAGATCAAGGAGAGTACTTC; CDR3 protein: CASSQDQGEYF
J gene: TRBJ1-2; V gene: TRBV19; D gene: -; CDR3 DNA: TGTGCCAGTAGTATAGAGGGCAGAACCTATGGCTACACCTTC; CDR3 protein: CASSIEGRTYGYTF
J gene: TRBJ2-2; V gene: TRBV5-4; D gene: TRBD1; CDR3 DNA: TGTGCCAGCAGCTATGGACAGGGGGCAGTTCTCGGGGAGCTGTTTTTT; CDR3 protein: CASSYGQGAVLGELFF
J gene: TRBJ1-1; V gene: TRBV19; D gene: -; CDR3 DNA: TGTGCCAGTAGTCCTCAGGCGAACACTGAAGCTTTCTTT; CDR3 protein: CASSPQANTEAFF
J gene: TRBJ2-5; V gene: TRBV9; D gene: TRBD1; CDR3 DNA: TGTGCCAGCAGCGTAGGAGGACAGGGGGGAGAGACCCAGTACTTC; CDR3 protein: CASSVGGQGGETQYF
J gene: TRBJ1-5; V gene: TRBV5-8; D gene: -; CDR3 DNA: TGTGCCAGCAGACTGCGGGGGCCATCCGATCAGCCCCAGCATTTT; CDR3 protein: CASRLRGPSDQPQHF
J gene: TRBJ1-2; V gene: TRBV6-5; D gene: TRBD1; CDR3 DNA: TGTGCCAGCAGTCCCGGGACAGGGGTTGGCTATGGCTACACCTTC; CDR3 protein: CASSPGTGVGYGYTF
J gene: TRBJ1-4; V gene: TRBV18; D gene: TRBD1; CDR3 DNA: TGTGCCAGCTCACGACAGGGCACAGACGAAAAACTGTTTTTT; CDR3 protein: CASSRQGTDEKLFF
J gene: TRBJ1-1; V gene: TRBV6-1; D gene: -; CDR3 DNA: TGTGCCAGCAGTGAAGTCCAGGCCGGGGACACTGAAGCTTTCTTT; CDR3 protein: CASSEVQAGDTEAFF
J gene: TRBJ1-2; V gene: TRBV7-9; D gene: -; CDR3 DNA: TGTGCCAGCAGCTTGGCAGGGCCGACTAACTATGGCTACACCTTC; CDR3 protein: CASSLAGPTNYGYTF
J gene: TRBJ2-2; V gene: TRBV4-2; D gene: TRBD1; CDR3 DNA: TGTGCCAGCAGCCAATTCGCAGGGGGCACCGGGGAGCTGTTTTTT; CDR3 protein: CASSQFAGGTGELFF
J gene: TRBJ1-3; V gene: TRBV6-5; D gene: TRBD1; CDR3 DNA: TGTGCCAGCTCGGCAGGGGGCTATTCTGGAAACACCATATATTTT; CDR3 protein: CASSAGGYSGNTIYF
J gene: TRBJ2-1; V gene: TRBV30; D gene: -; CDR3 DNA: TGTGCCTGGAGTGGTGGGGCTGAGCAGTTCTTC; CDR3 protein: CAWSGGAEQFF